This record covers a single T cell receptor (beta chain). Its antigen is not known. This specimen comes from a study of cytomegalovirus exposure and HLA in healthy donors. Study-wide points: At a 0.05 false discovery rate, a later analysis found about 17,000 TCR beta sequences to be associated with HLA alleles.

The CDR3 runs to 16 residues. Germline CDR1 and CDR2: SGDLS and YYNGEE. The trim removed 4 bases at V and 1 base at J, leaving 10 bases unmatched. Researchers ran the PCR with 60 Vbeta and 13 Jbeta primers. Sequencing used immunoSEQ multiplex PCR; TCRdb keeps in-frame clones, though not all of them. Of about 190,000 clones in the sample, approximately 80% were seen once. The TCR sequence derives from a woman younger than 45 in good health and CMV-seropositive. The sequenced sample was PBMCs. The chain has TRBV9 and TRBJ2-5, with TRBD1 matching over 7 bases. The chain's CDR3 is CASSHLSGTAQETQYF. The CDR3 nucleotides read TGTGCCAGCAGCCATCTCTCGGGGACAGCCCAAGAGACCCAGTACTTC.